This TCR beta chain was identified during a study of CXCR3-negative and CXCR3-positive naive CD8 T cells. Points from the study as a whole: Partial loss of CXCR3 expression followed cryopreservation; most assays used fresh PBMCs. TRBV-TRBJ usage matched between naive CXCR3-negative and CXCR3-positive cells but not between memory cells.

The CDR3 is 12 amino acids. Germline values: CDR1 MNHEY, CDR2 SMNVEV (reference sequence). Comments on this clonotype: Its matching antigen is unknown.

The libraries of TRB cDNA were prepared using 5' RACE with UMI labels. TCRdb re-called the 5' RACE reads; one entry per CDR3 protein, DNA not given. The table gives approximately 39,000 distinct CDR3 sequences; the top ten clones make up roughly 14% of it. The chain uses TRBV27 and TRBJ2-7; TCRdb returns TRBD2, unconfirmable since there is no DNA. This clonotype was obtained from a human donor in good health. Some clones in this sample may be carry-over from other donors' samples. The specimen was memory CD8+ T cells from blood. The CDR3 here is CASSSLASPSYF.